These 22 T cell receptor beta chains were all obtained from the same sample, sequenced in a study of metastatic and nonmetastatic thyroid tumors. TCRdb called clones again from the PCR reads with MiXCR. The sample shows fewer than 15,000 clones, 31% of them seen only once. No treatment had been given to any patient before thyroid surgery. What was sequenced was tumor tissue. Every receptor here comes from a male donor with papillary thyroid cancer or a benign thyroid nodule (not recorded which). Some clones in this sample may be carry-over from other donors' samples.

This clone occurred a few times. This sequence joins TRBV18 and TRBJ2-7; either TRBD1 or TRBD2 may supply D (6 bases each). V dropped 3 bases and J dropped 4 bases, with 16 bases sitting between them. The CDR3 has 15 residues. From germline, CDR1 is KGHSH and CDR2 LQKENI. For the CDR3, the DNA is TGTGCCAGCTCACCGGAGGGTGGGGGGCGTTACGAGCAGTACTTC. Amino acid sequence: CASSPEGGGRYEQYF. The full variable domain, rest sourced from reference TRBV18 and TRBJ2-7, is NAGVMQNPRHLVRRRGQEARLRCSPMKGHSHVYWYRQLPEEGLKFMVYLQKENIIDESGMPKERFSAEFPKEGPSILRIQQVVRGDSAAYFCASSPEGGGRYEQYFGPGTRLTVT.

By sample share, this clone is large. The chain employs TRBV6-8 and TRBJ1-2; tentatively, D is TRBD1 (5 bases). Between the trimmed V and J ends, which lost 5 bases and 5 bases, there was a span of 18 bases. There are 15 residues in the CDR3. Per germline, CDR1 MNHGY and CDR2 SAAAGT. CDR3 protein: CASSGSEAGPYGYTF. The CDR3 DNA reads TGTGCCAGCAGTGGATCCGAGGCAGGGCCTTATGGCTACACCTTC.

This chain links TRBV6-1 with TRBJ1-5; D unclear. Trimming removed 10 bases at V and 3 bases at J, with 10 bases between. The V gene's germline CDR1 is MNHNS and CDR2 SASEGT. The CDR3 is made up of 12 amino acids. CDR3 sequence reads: CATRRANQPQHF. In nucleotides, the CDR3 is TGTGCCACCCGCCGGGCCAATCAGCCCCAGCATTTT.

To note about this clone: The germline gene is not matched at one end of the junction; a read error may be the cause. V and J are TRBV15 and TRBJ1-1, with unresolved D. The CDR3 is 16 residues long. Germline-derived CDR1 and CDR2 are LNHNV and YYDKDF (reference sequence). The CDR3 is CATSTDQGAGNTEAFF. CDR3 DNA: TGTGCCACCAGCACAGATCAAGGCGCCGGGAACACTGAAGCGTTCTTT. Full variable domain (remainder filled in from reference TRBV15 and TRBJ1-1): DAMVIQNPRYQVTQFGKPVTLSCSQTLNHNVMYWYQQKSSQAPKLLFHYYDKDFNNEADTPDNFQSRRPNTSFCFLDIRSPGLGDTAMYLCATSTDQGAGNTEAFFGQGTRLTVV.

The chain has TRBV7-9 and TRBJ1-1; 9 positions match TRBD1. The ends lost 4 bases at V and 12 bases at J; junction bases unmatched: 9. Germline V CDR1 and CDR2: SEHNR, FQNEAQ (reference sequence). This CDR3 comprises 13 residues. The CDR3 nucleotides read TGTGCCAGCAGCTCCCGGGACAGGGACGGATCTTTCTTT. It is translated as CASSSRDRDGSFF.

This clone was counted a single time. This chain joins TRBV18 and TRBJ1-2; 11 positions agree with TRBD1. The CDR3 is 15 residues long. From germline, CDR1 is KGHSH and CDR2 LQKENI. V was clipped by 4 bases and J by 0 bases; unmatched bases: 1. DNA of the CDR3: TGTGCCAGCTCACAGGACAGGGGGCCTAACTATGGCTACACCTTC. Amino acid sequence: CASSQDRGPNYGYTF.

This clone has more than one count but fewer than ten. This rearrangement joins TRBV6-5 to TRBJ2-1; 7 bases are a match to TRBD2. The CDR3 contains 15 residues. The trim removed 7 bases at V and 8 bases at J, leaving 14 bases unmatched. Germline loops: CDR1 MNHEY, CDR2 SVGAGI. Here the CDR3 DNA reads TGTGCCAGCATTTTATCGGGGGGAGCGTCCCATGAGCAGTTCTTC. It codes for CASILSGGASHEQFF.

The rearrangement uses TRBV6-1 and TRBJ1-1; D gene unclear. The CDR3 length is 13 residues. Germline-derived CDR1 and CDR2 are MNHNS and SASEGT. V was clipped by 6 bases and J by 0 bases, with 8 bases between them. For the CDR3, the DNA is TGTGCCAGCAGGCTACAGATGAACACTGAAGCTTTCTTT. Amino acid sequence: CASRLQMNTEAFF.

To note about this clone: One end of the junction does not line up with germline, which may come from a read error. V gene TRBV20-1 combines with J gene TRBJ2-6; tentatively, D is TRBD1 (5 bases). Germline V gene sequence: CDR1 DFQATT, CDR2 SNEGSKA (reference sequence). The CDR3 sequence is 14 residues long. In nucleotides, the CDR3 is TGCAGTGCTAACTCAGGCTCTGGGGCCAACGTCATGACTTTC. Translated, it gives CSANSGSGANVMTF.

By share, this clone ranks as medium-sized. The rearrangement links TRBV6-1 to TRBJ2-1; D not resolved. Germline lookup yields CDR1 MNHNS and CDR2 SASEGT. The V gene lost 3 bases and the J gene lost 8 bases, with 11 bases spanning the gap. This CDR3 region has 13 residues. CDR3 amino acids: CASSESQRYEQFF. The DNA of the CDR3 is TGTGCCAGCAGTGAGTCGCAGAGGTATGAGCAGTTCTTC.

The CDR3, as DNA: TGTGCCAGCAGTTTATATTCGGGACAGAACACTGAAGCTTTCTTT. Amino acid sequence: CASSLYSGQNTEAFF. The V and J genes are TRBV28 and TRBJ1-1; D is perhaps TRBD1 (6 bases). The V gene lost 1 base and the J gene lost 1 base, with 10 bases spanning the gap. Germline CDR1 and CDR2: MDHEN and SYDVKM. The CDR3 is made up of 15 amino acids.

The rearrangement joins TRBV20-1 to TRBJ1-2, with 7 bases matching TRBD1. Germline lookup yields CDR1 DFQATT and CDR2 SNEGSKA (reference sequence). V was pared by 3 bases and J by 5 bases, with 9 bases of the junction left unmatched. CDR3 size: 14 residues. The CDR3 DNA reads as TGCAGTGCTAGGGCGACAGGGTTTGATTATGGCTACACCTTC. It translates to CSARATGFDYGYTF.

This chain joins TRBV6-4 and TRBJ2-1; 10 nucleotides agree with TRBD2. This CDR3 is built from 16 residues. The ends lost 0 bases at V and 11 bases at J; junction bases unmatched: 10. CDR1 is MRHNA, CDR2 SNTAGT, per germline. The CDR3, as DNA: TGTGCCAGCAGTGACTCGATAGCGGGGGGCCACAAACAGCAGTTCTTC. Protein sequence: CASSDSIAGGHKQQFF.

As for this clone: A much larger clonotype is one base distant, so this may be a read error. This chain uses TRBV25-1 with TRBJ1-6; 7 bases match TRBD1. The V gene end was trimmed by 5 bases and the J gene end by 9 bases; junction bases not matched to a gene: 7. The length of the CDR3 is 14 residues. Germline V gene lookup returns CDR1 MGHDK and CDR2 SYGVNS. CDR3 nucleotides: TGTGCCAGCAGTAGACAGGGTTACATTTCACCCCTCCACTTT. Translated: CASSRQGYISPLHF.

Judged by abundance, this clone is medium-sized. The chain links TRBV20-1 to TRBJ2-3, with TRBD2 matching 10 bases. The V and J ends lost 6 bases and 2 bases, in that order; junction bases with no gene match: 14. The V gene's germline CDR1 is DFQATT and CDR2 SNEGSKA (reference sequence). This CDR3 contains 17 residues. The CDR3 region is CSARSGGAPGPTDTQYF. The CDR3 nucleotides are TGCAGTGCCAGAAGCGGGGGGGCCCCAGGCCCCACAGATACGCAGTATTTT.

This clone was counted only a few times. The CDR3 loop is CASTPAGSTDTQYF. Here the CDR3 DNA reads TGTGCCAGCACCCCAGCGGGGAGCACAGATACGCAGTATTTT. This chain connects TRBV2 to TRBJ2-3, with 7 bases that match TRBD2. Trimming at V came to 7 bases and at J to 0 bases, leaving 4 bases not matched to a gene. The germline CDR1 and CDR2 sequences are SNHLY and FYNNEI. This CDR3 region has 14 residues. Using reference TRBV2 and TRBJ2-3 for the parts outside the CDR3, the full variable domain is EPEVTQTPSHQVTQMGQEVILRCVPISNHLYFYWYRQILGQKVEFLVSFYNNEISEKSEIFDDQFSVERPDGSNFTLKIRSTKLEDSAMYFCASTPAGSTDTQYFGPGTRLTVL.

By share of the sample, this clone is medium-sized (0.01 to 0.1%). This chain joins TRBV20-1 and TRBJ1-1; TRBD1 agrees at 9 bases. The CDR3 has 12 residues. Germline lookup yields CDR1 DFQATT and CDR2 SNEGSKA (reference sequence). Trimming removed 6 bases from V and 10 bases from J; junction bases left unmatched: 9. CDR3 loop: CSASNRGRGAFF. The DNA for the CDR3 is TGCAGTGCGAGTAACAGGGGGCGCGGAGCTTTCTTT.

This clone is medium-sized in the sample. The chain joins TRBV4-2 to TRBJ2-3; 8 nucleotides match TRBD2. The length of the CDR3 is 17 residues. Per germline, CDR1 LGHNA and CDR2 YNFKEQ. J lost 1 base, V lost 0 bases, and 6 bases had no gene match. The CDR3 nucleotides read TGTGCCAGCAGCCAAGATCTGGCGGGGGGTGGCACAGATACGCAGTATTTT. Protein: CASSQDLAGGGTDTQYF.

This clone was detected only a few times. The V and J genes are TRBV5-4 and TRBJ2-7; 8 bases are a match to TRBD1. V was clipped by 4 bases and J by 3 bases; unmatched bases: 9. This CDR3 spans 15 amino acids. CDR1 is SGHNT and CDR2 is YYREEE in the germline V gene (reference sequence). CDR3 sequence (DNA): TGTGCCAGCAGCCTCGCCGGACAGGGAGGCTACGAGCAGTACTTC. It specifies CASSLAGQGGYEQYF.

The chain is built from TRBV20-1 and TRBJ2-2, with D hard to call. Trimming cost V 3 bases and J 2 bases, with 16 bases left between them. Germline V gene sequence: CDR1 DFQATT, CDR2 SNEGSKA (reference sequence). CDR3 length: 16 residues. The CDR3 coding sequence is TGCAGTGCTAGCGAGGACCCCGACTCCAACACCGGGGAGCTGTTTTTT. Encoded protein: CSASEDPDSNTGELFF.

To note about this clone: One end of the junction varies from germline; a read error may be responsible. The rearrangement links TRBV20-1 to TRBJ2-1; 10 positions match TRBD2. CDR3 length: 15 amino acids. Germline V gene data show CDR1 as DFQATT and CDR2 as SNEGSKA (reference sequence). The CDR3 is CSAPSGRNDLNGQFF. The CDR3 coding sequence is TGCAGTGCCCCTAGCGGGAGAAACGATCTCAATGGGCAGTTCTTC.

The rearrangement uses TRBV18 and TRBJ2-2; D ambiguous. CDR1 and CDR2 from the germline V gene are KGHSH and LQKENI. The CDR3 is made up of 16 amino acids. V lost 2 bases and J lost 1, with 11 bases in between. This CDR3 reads CASSPVRVLNTGELFF. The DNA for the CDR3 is TGTGCCAGCTCACCAGTCCGGGTCTTGAACACCGGGGAGCTGTTTTTT. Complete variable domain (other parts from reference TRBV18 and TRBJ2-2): NAGVMQNPRHLVRRRGQEARLRCSPMKGHSHVYWYRQLPEEGLKFMVYLQKENIIDESGMPKERFSAEFPKEGPSILRIQQVVRGDSAAYFCASSPVRVLNTGELFFGEGSRLTVL.